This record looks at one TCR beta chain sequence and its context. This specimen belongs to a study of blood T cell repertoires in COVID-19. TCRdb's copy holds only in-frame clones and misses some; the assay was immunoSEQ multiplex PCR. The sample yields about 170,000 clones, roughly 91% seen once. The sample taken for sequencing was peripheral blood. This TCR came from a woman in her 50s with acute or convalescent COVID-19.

CDR3 in amino acids: CASRIPPAEGNEQFF. The CDR3 nucleotides read TGTGCCAGCAGAATACCCCCAGCGGAGGGCAATGAGCAGTTCTTC. The chain carries TRBV7-2 and TRBJ2-1, with TRBD2 as a possible D gene (6 bases). CDR3 length equals 15 residues. Trimming cost V 6 bases and J 6 bases, with 18 bases left between them. Germline V gene lookup returns CDR1 SGHTA and CDR2 FQGNSA.